These 4 T cell receptor beta chains originate from one sample sequenced in a study of early stage breast cancer tumors. Assay: immunoSEQ multiplex PCR; the TCRdb copy retains only in-frame clones and omits some. The sample has approximately 75,000 clones; approximately 80% are singletons. The specimen was blood. The receptors shown here come from a person aged 35-55 years with breast cancer.

The chain couples TRBV29-1 to TRBJ1-1, with TRBD1 as a possible D gene (6 bases). The CDR3 loop spans 13 amino acids. From germline, CDR1 is SQVTM and CDR2 ANQGSEA. Trimming left V 4 bases short and J 4 bases short, with 13 bases between. CDR3 nucleotide sequence: TGCAGCGTTGTCGCAGGGGTGAGCACTGAAGCTTTCTTT. Translation: CSVVAGVSTEAFF.

The chain uses TRBV19 and TRBJ2-3; D unresolved. The CDR3 spans 11 residues. Trimming stripped 3 bases from V and 4 bases from J, with 2 bases between. CDR1 is LNHDA and CDR2 is SQIVND in the germline V gene (reference sequence). Here the CDR3 DNA reads TGTGCCAGTAGTATGGCAGATACGCAGTATTTT. Encoded protein: CASSMADTQYF.

The rearrangement joins TRBV6-6 to TRBJ2-2; no clear D gene. The germline V gene has CDR1 MNHNY and CDR2 SVGAGI (reference sequence). This CDR3 contains 10 residues. Between the trimmed V and J ends, which lost 10 bases and 4 bases, there was a span of 4 bases. The CDR3 nucleotides read TGTGCCACCTCCACCGGGGAGCTGTTTTTT. This gives the protein CATSTGELFF.

The chain joins TRBV5-5 to TRBJ1-1; D unresolved. Germline assignment: CDR1 SGHKS and CDR2 YYEKEE (reference sequence). V lost 0 bases to trimming and J lost 8 bases, with 11 bases between them. CDR3 size: 13 residues. The CDR3 DNA reads TGTGCCAGCAGCTTGGGGGCAGGAGGGGAAGCTTTCTTT. It encodes CASSLGAGGEAFF.